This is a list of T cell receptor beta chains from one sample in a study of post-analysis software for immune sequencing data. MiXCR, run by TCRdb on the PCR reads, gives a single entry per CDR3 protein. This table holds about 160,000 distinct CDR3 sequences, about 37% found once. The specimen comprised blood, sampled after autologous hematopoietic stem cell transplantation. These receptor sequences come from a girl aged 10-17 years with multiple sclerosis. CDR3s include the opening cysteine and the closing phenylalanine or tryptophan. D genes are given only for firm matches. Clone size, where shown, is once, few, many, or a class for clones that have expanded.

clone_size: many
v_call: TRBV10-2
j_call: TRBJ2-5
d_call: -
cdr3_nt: TGCGCCAGCAGTGAGGACTTAATGGCACAAGAGACCCAGTACTTC
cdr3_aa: CASSEDLMAQETQYF

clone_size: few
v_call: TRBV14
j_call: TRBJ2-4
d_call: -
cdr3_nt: TGTGCCAGCAGCCAAGCGGGCAGGGATAAGAGGTACTTC
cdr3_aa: CASSQAGRDKRYF

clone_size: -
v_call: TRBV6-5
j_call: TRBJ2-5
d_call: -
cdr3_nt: TGTGCCAGCAGTTACTCGGCTAGCGGAGGGGGGGAGCAGTACTTC
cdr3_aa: CASSYSASGGGEQYF

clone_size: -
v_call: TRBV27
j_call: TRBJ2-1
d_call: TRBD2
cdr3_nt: TGTGCCAGCAGTTTGGGTAGCGGGACCTCCTACAATGAGCAGTTCTTC
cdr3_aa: CASSLGSGTSYNEQFF

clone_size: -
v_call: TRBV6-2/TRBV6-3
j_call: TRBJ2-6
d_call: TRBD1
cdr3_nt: TGTGCCAGCAGTTCGGGACAGGGGATATCCGGGGCCAACGTCCTGACTTTC
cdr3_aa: CASSSGQGISGANVLTF

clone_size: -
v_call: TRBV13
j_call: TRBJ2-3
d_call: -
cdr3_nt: TGTGCCAGCAGCTTTACCAGCGGAAGATACACAGATACGCAGTATTTT
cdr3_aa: CASSFTSGRYTDTQYF

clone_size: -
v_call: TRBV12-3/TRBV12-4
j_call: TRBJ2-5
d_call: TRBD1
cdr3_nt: TGTGCCAGCAGCTTAACAGGGGGACGACGGTACTTC
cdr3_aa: CASSLTGGRRYF

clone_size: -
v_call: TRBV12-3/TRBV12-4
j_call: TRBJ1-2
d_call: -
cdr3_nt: TGTGCCAGCAGTTCCGGGACGCCCCACGGCTACACCTTC
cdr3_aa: CASSSGTPHGYTF

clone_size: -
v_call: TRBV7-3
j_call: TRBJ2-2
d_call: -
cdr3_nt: TGTGCCAGCAGCCCAATCGGCGGGAACACCGGGGAGCTGTTTTTT
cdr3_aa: CASSPIGGNTGELFF

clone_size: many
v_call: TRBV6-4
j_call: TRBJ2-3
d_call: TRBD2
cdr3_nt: TGTGCCAGCAGTGGGGAACCACTAGCGGGAGCGCAGTATTTT
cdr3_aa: CASSGEPLAGAQYF

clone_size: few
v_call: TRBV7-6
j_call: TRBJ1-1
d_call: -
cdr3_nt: TGTGCCAGCTCCCGAGGGGAGTCTGAAGCTTTCTTT
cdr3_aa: CASSRGESEAFF

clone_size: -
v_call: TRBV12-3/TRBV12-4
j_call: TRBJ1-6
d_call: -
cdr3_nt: TGTGCCAGCAGTTGGGGGGCCACAGGGTTAGATTCACCCCTCCACTTT
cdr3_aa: CASSWGATGLDSPLHF

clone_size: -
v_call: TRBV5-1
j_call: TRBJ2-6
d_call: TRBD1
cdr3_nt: TGCGCCAGCAGCTCCTCAACAGGGGGCTCTGGGGCCAACGTCCTGACTTTC
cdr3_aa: CASSSSTGGSGANVLTF

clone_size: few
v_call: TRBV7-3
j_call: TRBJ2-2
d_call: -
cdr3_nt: TGTGCCAGCTCAACGGGACCTACCGGGGAGCTGTTTTTT
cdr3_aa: CASSTGPTGELFF

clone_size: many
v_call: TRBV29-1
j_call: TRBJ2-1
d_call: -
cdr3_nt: TGCAGCGAGGGGAGGACTGAGCAGTTCTTC
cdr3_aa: CSEGRTEQFF

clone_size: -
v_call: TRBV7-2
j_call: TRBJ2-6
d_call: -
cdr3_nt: TGTGCCAGCAGCCCTACAGGGCAGCCTGGGGCCAACGTCCGGACTTTC
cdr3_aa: CASSPTGQPGANVRTF

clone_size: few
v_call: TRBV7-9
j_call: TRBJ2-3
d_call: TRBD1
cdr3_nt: TGTGCCAGCAGCCTCGGACAGGATACAGGCACAGATACGCAGTATTTT
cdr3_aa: CASSLGQDTGTDTQYF

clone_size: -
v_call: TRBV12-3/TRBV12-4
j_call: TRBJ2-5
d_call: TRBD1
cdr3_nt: TGTGCCAGCAGTTTAGGGGCCAGGGGGAGCCAAGAGGCCCAGTACTTC
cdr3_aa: CASSLGARGSQEAQYF

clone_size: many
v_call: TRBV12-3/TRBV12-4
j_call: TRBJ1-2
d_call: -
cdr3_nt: TGTGCCAGCAGTTTAGGCCTAGGGGTAGAAGGCTACACCTTC
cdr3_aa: CASSLGLGVEGYTF

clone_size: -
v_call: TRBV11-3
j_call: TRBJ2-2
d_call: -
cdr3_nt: TGTGCCAGCAGTCCAACCTCGGTGGCCGGGGAGCGGTTTTTT
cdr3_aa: CASSPTSVAGERFF

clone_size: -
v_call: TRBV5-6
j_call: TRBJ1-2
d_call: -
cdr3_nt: TGTGCCAGCAGCTTGACCCAGGACAGTCGAGTCGATGGCTACACCTTC
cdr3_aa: CASSLTQDSRVDGYTF

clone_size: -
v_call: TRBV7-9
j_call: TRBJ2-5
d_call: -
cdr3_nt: TGTGCCAGCAGCTTAGACAGGTTCCAAGAGACCCAGTACTTC
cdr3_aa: CASSLDRFQETQYF

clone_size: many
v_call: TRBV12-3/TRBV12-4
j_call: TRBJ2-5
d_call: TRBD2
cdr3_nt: TGTGCCAGCAGTTTACAGGCTAGCGGTATCTTGGGGGAGACCCAGTACTTC
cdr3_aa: CASSLQASGILGETQYF

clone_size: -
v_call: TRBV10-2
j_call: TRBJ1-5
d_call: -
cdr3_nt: TGCGGCAGCAGTGAGTCCGGACACCGTAATCAGCCCCAGCATTTT
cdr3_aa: CGSSESGHRNQPQHF

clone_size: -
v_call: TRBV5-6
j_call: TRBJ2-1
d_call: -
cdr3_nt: TGTGCCAGCAGCTTGGGCCTAGCGAGCTCCTACAATGAGCAGTTCTTC
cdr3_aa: CASSLGLASSYNEQFF

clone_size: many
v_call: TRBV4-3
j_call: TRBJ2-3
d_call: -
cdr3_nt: TGCGCCAGCAGCCAAGATCTAGGGGGGGACACAGATACGCAGTATTTT
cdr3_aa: CASSQDLGGDTDTQYF

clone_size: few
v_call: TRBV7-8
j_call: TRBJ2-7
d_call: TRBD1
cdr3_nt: TGTGCCAGCAGCGCCCGGTCAGGACAGGTGTCCTACGAGCAGTACTTC
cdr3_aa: CASSARSGQVSYEQYF

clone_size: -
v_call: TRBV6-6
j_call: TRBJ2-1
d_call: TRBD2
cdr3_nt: TGTGCCAGCAGTTACGGGCTGACTAGCGGGGACAATGAGCAGTTCTTC
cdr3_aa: CASSYGLTSGDNEQFF

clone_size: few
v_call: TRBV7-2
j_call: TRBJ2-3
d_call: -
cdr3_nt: TGTGCCAGCAGCTTAGCGCGACAGGACACAGATACGCAGTATTTT
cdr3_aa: CASSLARQDTDTQYF

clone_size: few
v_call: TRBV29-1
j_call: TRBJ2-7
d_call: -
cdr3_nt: TGCAGCGTTGAGACAGGTTTGGGCGAGCAGTACTTC
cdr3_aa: CSVETGLGEQYF

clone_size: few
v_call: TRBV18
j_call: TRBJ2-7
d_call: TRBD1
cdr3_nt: TGTGCCAGCTCCCCTGGGACAGGATCGAGCGAGCAGTACTTC
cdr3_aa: CASSPGTGSSEQYF

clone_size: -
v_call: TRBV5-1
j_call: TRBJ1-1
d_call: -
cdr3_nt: TGCGCCAGCAGCTCCCACGTGGGCACTGAAGCTTTCTTT
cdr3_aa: CASSSHVGTEAFF

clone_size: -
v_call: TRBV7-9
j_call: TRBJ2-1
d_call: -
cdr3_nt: TGTGCCAGCACGCTCGGGGATCCACGGGGCAATGAGCAGTTCTTC
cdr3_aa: CASTLGDPRGNEQFF

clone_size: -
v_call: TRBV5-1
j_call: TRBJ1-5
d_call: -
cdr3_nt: TGCGCCAGCAGCATTGACGGGAACAATCAGCCCCAGCATTTT
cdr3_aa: CASSIDGNNQPQHF

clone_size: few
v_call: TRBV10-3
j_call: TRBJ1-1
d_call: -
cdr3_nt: TGTGCCATCACCAAGGACAGAAACACTGAAGCTTTCTTT
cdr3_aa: CAITKDRNTEAFF

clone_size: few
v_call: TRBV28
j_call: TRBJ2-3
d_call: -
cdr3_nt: TGTGCCAGCAGACCAAGCCTACCTAGCAGCACAGATACGCAGTATTTT
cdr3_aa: CASRPSLPSSTDTQYF

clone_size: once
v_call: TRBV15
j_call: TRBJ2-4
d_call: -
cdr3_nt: TGTGCCACCAGCAGAGATCCGGGACGACGGTACTTC
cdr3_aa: CATSRDPGRRYF

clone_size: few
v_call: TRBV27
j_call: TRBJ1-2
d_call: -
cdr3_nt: TGTGCCAGCAGTTTATCAACGGTTTGGCAGGGAATAAGTGGCTACACCTTC
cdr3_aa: CASSLSTVWQGISGYTF

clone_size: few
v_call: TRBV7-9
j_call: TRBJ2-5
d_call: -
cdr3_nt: TGTGCCAGCAGCGCCAGTCAGGGGCGCCAAGAGACCCAGTACTTC
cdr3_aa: CASSASQGRQETQYF

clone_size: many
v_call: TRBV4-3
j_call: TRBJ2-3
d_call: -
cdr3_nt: TGCGCCAGCAGCCAAGACAGCGCTCCGGGTACGCAGTATTTT
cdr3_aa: CASSQDSAPGTQYF

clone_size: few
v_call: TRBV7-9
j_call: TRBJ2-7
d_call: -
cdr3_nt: TGTGCCAGCAGCTTTGCCCCCCACGGGACTCTCTCCTACGAGCAGTACTTC
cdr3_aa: CASSFAPHGTLSYEQYF

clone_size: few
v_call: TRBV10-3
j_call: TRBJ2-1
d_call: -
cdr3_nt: TGTGCCATCAGTGAGTCTGGGGGTGGCTACGGTGAGCAGTTCTTC
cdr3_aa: CAISESGGGYGEQFF

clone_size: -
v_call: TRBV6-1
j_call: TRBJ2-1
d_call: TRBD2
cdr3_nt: TGTGCCAGCAGGGCAAGCGGGGGGTTCAAAAATGAGCAGTTCTTC
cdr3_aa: CASRASGGFKNEQFF

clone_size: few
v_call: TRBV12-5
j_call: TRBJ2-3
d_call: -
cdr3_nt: TGTGCTAGTGGTTTGGTACTTGAACGGGCGGAAGCTAGCACAGATACGCAGTATTTT
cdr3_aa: CASGLVLERAEASTDTQYF

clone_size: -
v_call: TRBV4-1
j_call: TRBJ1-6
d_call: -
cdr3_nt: TGCGCCAGCAGCCAAGATGCAGGGACGGGTTCACCCCTCCACTTT
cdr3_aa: CASSQDAGTGSPLHF

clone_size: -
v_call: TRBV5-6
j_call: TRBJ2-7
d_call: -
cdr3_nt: TGTGCCAGCAGCCCCCGCCCCGGGGTAGGCCCGTACGAGCAGTACTTC
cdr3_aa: CASSPRPGVGPYEQYF

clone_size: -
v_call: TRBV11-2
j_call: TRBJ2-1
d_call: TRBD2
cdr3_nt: TGTGCCAGCAGCTTCCTTGGACTAGCCGATGAGCAGTTCTTC
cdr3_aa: CASSFLGLADEQFF

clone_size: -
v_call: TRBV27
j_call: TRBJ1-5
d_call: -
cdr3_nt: TGTGCCAGCAGTCCCAGTATCTTCGATCAGCCCCAGCATTTT
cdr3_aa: CASSPSIFDQPQHF

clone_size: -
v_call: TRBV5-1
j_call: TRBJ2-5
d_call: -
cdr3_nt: TGCGCCAGCGGCTCGCCCGGTTCAGGAGGGGAGACCCAGTACTTC
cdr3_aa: CASGSPGSGGETQYF

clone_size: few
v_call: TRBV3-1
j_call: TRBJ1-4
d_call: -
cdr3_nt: TGTGCCAGCAGCCAAGCTTCCCTCGGCGAAAAACTGTTTTTT
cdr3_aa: CASSQASLGEKLFF

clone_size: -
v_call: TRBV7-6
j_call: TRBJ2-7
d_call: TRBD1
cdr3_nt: TGTGCCAGCAGCCGATACGGACAGGGTCTCCCCTACGAGCAGTACTTC
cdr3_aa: CASSRYGQGLPYEQYF

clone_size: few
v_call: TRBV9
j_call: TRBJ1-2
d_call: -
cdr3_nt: TGTGCCAGCAGCGTAACCCGGACTCATGGCTACACCTTC
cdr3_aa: CASSVTRTHGYTF

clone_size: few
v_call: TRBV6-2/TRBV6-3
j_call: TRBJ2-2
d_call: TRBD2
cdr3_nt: TGTGCCAGCAGCTCCCCCCCGGGACTAGTCACCGGGGAGCTGTTTTTT
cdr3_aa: CASSSPPGLVTGELFF